This T cell receptor (beta chain) stems from a study of cytomegalovirus exposure and HLA in healthy donors. Study-level findings and limits: Later work found most CMV-associated TCR beta chains apparently HLA-restricted. Researchers had no immune exposure information except CMV serostatus available. The authors listed 164 TCR beta chains as cytomegalovirus-associated.

The study ran its PCR with 60 Vbeta and 13 Jbeta primers. How the authors handled the data: In a later analysis, of about 80 million unique beta chains, roughly 10 million appeared in at least two donors. Data came from immunoSEQ multiplex PCR; TCRdb stores just in-frame clones and leaves some out. The D gene and trimming were derived from the DNA, and the V and J assignments and clone size from that table. The sample lists more than 90,000 clones, roughly 69% seen once, with approximately 2.9% in the top ten. Details on this clone: Its cognate antigen is unknown.

The sequenced material came from PBMCs. The receptor was isolated from a man aged 45 to 65 in good health and CMV-seronegative.

The CDR3 spells CASSLEVGRGDTQYF. DNA of the CDR3: TGTGCCAGCAGCTTGGAGGTAGGGCGGGGAGATACGCAGTATTTT. V usage is TRBV5-4 and J usage is TRBJ2-3; TRBD2 is a possible D gene (6 bases). The ends were cut back, 0 bases at V and 5 bases at J, with 13 bases in the middle. This CDR3 has 15 residues. Germline lookup yields CDR1 SGHNT and CDR2 YYREEE (reference sequence). The full variable domain, rest sourced from reference TRBV5-4 and TRBJ2-3, is ETGVTQSPTHLIKTRGQQVTLRCSSQSGHNTVSWYQQALGQGPQFIFQYYREEENGRGNFPPRFSGLQFPNYSSELNVNALELDDSALYLCASSLEVGRGDTQYFGPGTRLTVL.